This TCR beta chain was sequenced in a study of low-dose radiotherapy and immunotherapy resistance in tumors. With TRAV- and TRBV-specific primers, first-strand cDNA was made, covering the alpha and beta chains. TCRs were amplified for roughly 20 PCR cycles with a constant-region primer and V-primer adapter. TCRdb re-analysed the reads in MiXCR, keeping a single row per CDR3 protein. The sample carries 80,000 to 95,000 distinct CDR3 sequences, 9.4% recorded once. The junction had 6 bases not matched to a gene; V was cut back by 4 bases and J by 2 bases. The germline CDR1 and CDR2 sequences are LNHDA and SQIVND (reference sequence). The CDR3 totals 17 residues. Sample time point: before trial treatment.

V gene TRBV19 combines with J gene TRBJ2-1, with 12 bases fitting TRBD2. The receptor was isolated from a male donor with prostate cancer. The specimen comprised PBMCs, sampled before treatment. The CDR3 bases are TGTGCCAGTAGTAGGACTAGCGGGATACGGGCCTACAATGAGCAGTTCTTC. Its protein is CASSRTSGIRAYNEQFF. The variable domain in full, completed from reference TRBV19 and TRBJ2-1, reads DGGITQSPKYLFRKEGQNVTLSCEQNLNHDAMYWYRQDPGQGLRLIYYSQIVNDFQKGDIAEGYSVSREKKESFPLTVTSAQKNPTAFYLCASSRTSGIRAYNEQFFGPGTRLTVL.